This entry lists 13 T cell receptor beta chains sequenced from one sample in a study of identical twins. From the 5' RACE reads, TCRdb called clonotypes with MiXCR, one entry per CDR3 protein. The sample has approximately 260,000 distinct CDR3 sequences, about 14% seen once. Sequencing input: memory (CD45RO+) T cells sorted from blood. The receptor set was obtained from a young woman in good health.

Only a few counts were recorded for this clonotype. V is TRBV7-2 and J is TRBJ2-7; D ambiguous. The CDR3 totals 15 residues. CDR1 and CDR2 (germline): SGHTA, FQGNSA. Between the trimmed V and J ends, which lost 1 base and 0 bases, there was a span of 10 bases. CDR3 loop: CASSLEGYSSYEQYF. The CDR3 DNA follows: TGTGCCAGCAGCTTAGAAGGTTATAGCTCCTACGAGCAGTACTTC.

The V and J genes are TRBV7-9 and TRBJ1-5; possible D gene TRBD1, 5 bases. V was clipped by 4 bases and J by 3 bases, with 13 bases between them. CDR1 is SEHNR and CDR2 is FQNEAQ in the germline V gene (reference sequence). The CDR3 is 15 amino acids. In DNA, the CDR3 is TGTGCCAGCAGCTCAGGGACGTTCATCAATCAGCCCCAGCATTTT. It encodes CASSSGTFINQPQHF. Drawing the rest from reference TRBV7-9 and TRBJ1-5, the complete variable domain is DTGVSQNPRHKITKRGQNVTFRCDPISEHNRLYWYRQTLGQGPEFLTYFQNEAQLEKSRLLSDRFSAERPKGSFSTLEIQRTEQGDSAMYLCASSSGTFINQPQHFGDGTRLSIL.

CDR3 protein: CASSSTGGPSATGELFF. CDR3 DNA: TGTGCCAGCAGCTCTACAGGGGGGCCCAGCGCGACCGGGGAGCTGTTTTTT. The chain employs TRBV6-1 and TRBJ2-2, with 8 bases matching TRBD1. V trimming: 6 bases; J trimming: 5 bases; junction bases outside the gene matches: 14. CDR1 is MNHNS and CDR2 is SASEGT in the germline V gene. The CDR3 contains 17 residues.

V and J are TRBV5-1 and TRBJ1-6; no definite D call. Germline loops: CDR1 SGHRS, CDR2 YFSETQ. V gave up 0 bases and J gave up 5 bases, with 6 bases separating them. This CDR3 is built from 14 residues. Here the CDR3 reads CASSLGFDNSPLHF. In DNA, the CDR3 is TGCGCCAGCAGCTTGGGGTTCGATAATTCACCCCTCCACTTT.

This clonotype was counted between two and nine times. This chain connects TRBV20-1 to TRBJ2-1; possibly TRBD1 or TRBD2 for D (5 bases each). Germline V gene lookup returns CDR1 DFQATT and CDR2 SNEGSKA (reference sequence). CDR3 length: 15 amino acids. V gave up 3 bases and J gave up 0 bases, with 12 bases separating them. CDR3 sequence (DNA): TGCAGTGCTAGTCGCGCAGGGAGCTCCTACAATGAGCAGTTCTTC. This codes for CSASRAGSSYNEQFF.

DNA for the CDR3: TGCAGCGTTTCGACAGGTGACACTGAAGCTTTCTTT. The encoded protein is CSVSTGDTEAFF. The V and J genes are TRBV29-1 and TRBJ1-1, with TRBD1 as a possible D gene (6 bases). Germline V gene lookup returns CDR1 SQVTM and CDR2 ANQGSEA. The V and J ends lost 5 bases and 3 bases respectively, with 10 bases between them. The CDR3 contains 12 residues.

This clonotype was seen more than once but under ten times. This chain connects TRBV10-1 to TRBJ2-5; 8 bases agree with TRBD1. CDR1 and CDR2 from the germline V gene are WNHNN and SYGVQD (reference sequence). This CDR3 region has 16 residues. The V and J ends lost 8 bases and 4 bases, in that order; junction bases with no gene match: 15. Here the CDR3 reads CASSDTSGTGLETQYF. The CDR3 coding sequence is TGCGCCAGCTCCGACACCTCCGGGACAGGCTTAGAGACCCAGTACTTC.

This clonotype has only a few counts. J is TRBJ2-7 and V is TRBV5-1, with 14 bases matching TRBD2. Germline V lookup: CDR1 SGHRS, CDR2 YFSETQ. This CDR3 has 16 amino acids. V lost 4 bases and J lost 4; bases outside the gene matches: 7. The CDR3 bases are TGCGCCAGCAGCCCCGGGACTAGCGGGAGTTGGTACGAGCAGTACTTC. Translated, it gives CASSPGTSGSWYEQYF. The full variable domain, in which reference TRBV5-1 and TRBJ2-7 provide the parts outside the CDR3, is KAGVTQTPRYLIKTRGQQVTLSCSPISGHRSVSWYQQTPGQGLQFLFEYFSETQRNKGNFPGRFSGRQFSNSRSEMNVSTLELGDSALYLCASSPGTSGSWYEQYFGPGTRLTVT.

Concerning this clonotype: A read error may be the cause here, since a much bigger clone is one base away. This chain uses TRBV6-2 or TRBV6-3 with TRBJ2-3; D is unresolved. The germline V gene has CDR1 MNHEY and CDR2 SVGEGT. The CDR3 sequence is 12 residues long. DNA for the CDR3: TGTGTCAGCAGACCCAATAGGGATACGCAGTATTTT. Its translation: CVSRPNRDTQYF.

This clonotype has just a few counts. The chain employs TRBV10-3 and TRBJ1-1; D uncertain. Germline CDR1 ENHRY, CDR2 SYGVKD. The CDR3 length is 15 residues. Trimming stripped 6 bases from V and 0 bases from J, with 14 bases between. The CDR3 sequence: CAISRGEALNTEAFF. In nucleotides, the CDR3 is TGTGCCATCAGCCGGGGAGAGGCGCTGAACACTGAAGCTTTCTTT.

This clonotype has ten or more counts. The rearrangement joins TRBV20-1 to TRBJ2-2; possibly TRBD1 for D (5 bases). Germline V gives CDR1 DFQATT, CDR2 SNEGSKA (reference sequence). V lost 2 bases and J 4 bases, leaving 8 bases between the germline ends. The CDR3 spans 13 residues. In nucleotides, the CDR3 is TGCAGTGCTAGATTACAGGCCACCGGGGAGCTGTTTTTT. Residues: CSARLQATGELFF.

This clonotype has just a few counts. The CDR3 DNA sequence: TGTGCCAGCAGCTTACGGGTACTAGCGGGGTCCTACAATGAGCAGTTCTTC. The encoded protein is CASSLRVLAGSYNEQFF. This chain joins TRBV7-9 and TRBJ2-1, with 10 bases that match TRBD2. J gave up 1 base and V 2 bases, and 5 bases lay outside the gene matches. Germline V CDR1 and CDR2: SEHNR, FQNEAQ (reference sequence). The CDR3 totals 17 residues.

The V and J genes are TRBV5-6 and TRBJ2-7, with TRBD1 matching over 9 bases. V was clipped by 4 bases and J by 5 bases; unmatched bases: 13. CDR1 is SGHDT and CDR2 is YYEEEE in the germline V gene. The CDR3 has 16 amino acids. CDR3 in amino acids: CASSPDRGDPPDEQYF. The CDR3 nucleotides are TGTGCCAGCAGCCCGGACAGGGGAGACCCCCCAGACGAGCAGTACTTC.